At least ten counts were recorded for the clone carrying this T cell receptor (beta chain). Its antigen is currently unknown. This sample was included in a study of CD8+CD57+ T cells in acquired aplastic anemia. Study-level information: An average of roughly 3 ug of DNA was obtained from sorted CD4+ and CD8+ cells. Where healthy donors were concerned, CD4+ cells averaged approximately 11 million reads.

Regarding the study as a whole: Between patients and controls, about 30 CD8+ CDR3 sequences were found in common. Patient and control CD8+ Simpson's diversity was not significantly different.

CDR1 and CDR2 (germline): SGHTS, YDEGEE. V shed 0 bases and J shed 3 bases, with 6 bases lying between them. The CDR3 contains 14 residues. The template used for profiling TCR beta VDJ and CDR3 was genomic DNA. TCRdb reanalysed the reads using MiXCR and keeps one entry per CDR3 protein. The sample carries some 200,000 distinct CDR3 sequences, 34% recorded once. Source material: sorted CD4+, CD8+, or CD8+CD57+ T cells (not recorded which) from PBMCs. The chain employs TRBV5-8 and TRBJ1-4, with unresolved D. The TCR originated in a human donor in good health, serving as a control. The CDR3 region has the DNA TGTGCCAGCAGCTTGGCCGGGTCTAATGAAAAACTGTTTTTT. Its translation: CASSLAGSNEKLFF.